This TCR beta chain emerged from a study of shared clonotypes between healthy human individuals. Across the whole study: CD8 memory received one plate per donor, CD8 naive two, CD4 memory three and CD4 naive three.

Findings of the study overall: Memory subsets generally showed lower estimated richness than naive subsets. Non-shared clonotypes displayed generation probabilities falling below those of clonotypes present in all four donors.

V was cut by 4 bases and J by 2 bases, with 13 bases left in between. Per germline, CDR1 SGHKS and CDR2 YYEKEE (reference sequence). The CDR3 contains 14 residues. Division of CD4+ cells produced a CD45RA+ naive subset and a CD45RA-negative memory subset. Assay used: immunoSEQ multiplex PCR; TCRdb lists only in-frame clones, some missing. The sample contains 400,000 to 600,000 clones, roughly 95% of which appear only once. Comment on this clone: Antigen unknown.

This receptor was identified in a woman between 25 and 40 years old in good health. The sample consisted of naive CD4+ T cells sorted from blood. Subset specified: CD45RA+ positively selected. The chain combines TRBV5-5 with TRBJ2-7; tentatively, D is TRBD1 (6 bases). CDR3: CASSRWTETYEQYF. Written as DNA, the CDR3 is TGTGCCAGCAGCCGTTGGACAGAGACCTACGAGCAGTACTTC.